A selection of T cell receptor beta chains follows, all from one sample in a study of T cell changes during pregnancy in multiple sclerosis. Sequenced by immunoSEQ multiplex PCR; TCRdb stores in-frame clones only, minus some. The profile covers about 40,000 clones, with around nine tenths appearing a single time and under 0.9% taken by the ten largest. The source was CD4+ T cells from peripheral blood mononuclear cells, collected after pregnancy. These receptors all come from a female donor with multiple sclerosis, enrolled in a pregnancy study. The CDR3 runs from the conserved cysteine through the conserved F or W. A D gene is named only where the DNA matches it firmly. The size entry is marked missing in some rows and otherwise reads once, few, many or a size class.

DNA,CDR3,size,V,J,D
TGCGCCAGCAGCCAAGCACAGATGACGGGACAAGAGCTGTTTTTT,CASSQAQMTGQELFF,-,TRBV4-3,TRBJ2-2,-
TGTGCCACTCGCGGACAGGGCTCTAGCACAGATACGCAGTATTTT,CATRGQGSSTDTQYF,-,TRBV27,TRBJ2-3,TRBD1
TGTGCCAGCAGCACGGGACTAGCGGGGGTCCAAGAGACCCAGTACTTC,CASSTGLAGVQETQYF,once,TRBV5-4,TRBJ2-5,TRBD2
TGTGCCAGCAGCATCTGGACTAGCGGGGATACGCAGTATTTT,CASSIWTSGDTQYF,-,TRBV9,TRBJ2-3,TRBD2
TGTGCCAGCACCCCCTCAGGGCTAGCGGTACAAGAGACCCAGTACTTC,CASTPSGLAVQETQYF,-,TRBV7-9,TRBJ2-5,TRBD2
TGTGCCAGCAGCGACAGGGGGCGGACTGAAGCTTTCTTT,CASSDRGRTEAFF,-,TRBV6-6,TRBJ1-1,TRBD1
TGTGCCTGGGGGGGACAGGGGGGTCAGCCCCAGCATTTT,CAWGGQGGQPQHF,few,TRBV30,TRBJ1-5,TRBD1
TGTGCCAGCAGCCGGACAGGGAACACTGAAGCTTTCTTT,CASSRTGNTEAFF,-,TRBV5-6,TRBJ1-1,TRBD1
TGTGCCAGCAGTTACTCGTGGACAGGGGGCCACTATGGCTACACCTTC,CASSYSWTGGHYGYTF,-,TRBV6-5,TRBJ1-2,TRBD1
TGCGCCAGCAGCTTGGCCTGGGGACGGGAGTATTCACCCCTCCACTTT,CASSLAWGREYSPLHF,-,TRBV5-1,TRBJ1-6,-
TGTGCCAGCTCACGAGGGACAGGGGGAAACTATGGCTACACCTTC,CASSRGTGGNYGYTF,-,TRBV18,TRBJ1-2,TRBD1
TGTGCCAGCAGCACAAGGGACAGTACCTATGGCTACACCTTC,CASSTRDSTYGYTF,-,TRBV5-6,TRBJ1-2,TRBD1
TGTGCCAGCAGCTCAGGGCACTTCGAGCAGTACTTC,CASSSGHFEQYF,-,TRBV7-9,TRBJ2-7,-
TGCGCCAGCAGCCAAGATTGGCTGGGAGGAAGGCAGCCCCAGCATTTT,CASSQDWLGGRQPQHF,-,TRBV4-3,TRBJ1-5,-
TGCGCCAGCAGCCAAGATGTATCTCGGAGAAACTATGGCTACACCTTC,CASSQDVSRRNYGYTF,-,TRBV4-3,TRBJ1-2,-
TGTGCCAGCCAGACAGGGATCACTGAAGCTTTCTTT,CASQTGITEAFF,-,TRBV6-1,TRBJ1-1,TRBD1
TGCAGCGTTGGGCAGTCTAATGAAAAACTGTTTTTT,CSVGQSNEKLFF,-,TRBV29-1,TRBJ1-4,-
TGTGCCAGCAGCGTGGCGGGGAGCACAGATACGCAGTATTTT,CASSVAGSTDTQYF,-,TRBV9,TRBJ2-3,-
TGTGCCAGCAGCCCTCACAGGGGGCGCAACACTGAAGCTTTCTTT,CASSPHRGRNTEAFF,-,TRBV11-2,TRBJ1-1,TRBD1
TGTGCCAGCAGCTTGCGCGCGGCGGATACGCAGTATTTT,CASSLRAADTQYF,-,TRBV5-6,TRBJ2-3,-